The clone carrying this T cell receptor (beta chain) has a single count. This sample stems from a study of T cells in tuberculosis. Whole-study context: Blood was taken before or within 7 days of anti-tuberculosis therapy.

The ends lost 3 bases at V and 1 base at J; junction bases unmatched: 16. Germline CDR1 and CDR2: SGHRS and YFSETQ. This CDR3 spans 19 amino acids. Assay used: immunoSEQ multiplex PCR; TCRdb lists only in-frame clones, some missing. The table has about 53,000 clones, nearly 95% seen once; the top ten hold around 1.4%. Time point specified: new active TB diagnosis, blood taken before or within 7 days of starting treatment. The sequenced sample was PBMCs, obtained at tuberculosis diagnosis. This chain uses TRBV5-1 with TRBJ2-3, with 8 nucleotides matching TRBD2. The sequence derives from an adult with tuberculosis. CDR3 sequence reads: CASSSGLRVAGKGTDTQYF. The CDR3 DNA reads TGCGCCAGCAGCTCGGGCCTAAGGGTAGCGGGGAAGGGCACAGATACGCAGTATTTT. Drawing the rest from reference TRBV5-1 and TRBJ2-3, the complete variable domain is KAGVTQTPRYLIKTRGQQVTLSCSPISGHRSVSWYQQTPGQGLQFLFEYFSETQRNKGNFPGRFSGRQFSNSRSEMNVSTLELGDSALYLCASSSGLRVAGKGTDTQYFGPGTRLTVL.